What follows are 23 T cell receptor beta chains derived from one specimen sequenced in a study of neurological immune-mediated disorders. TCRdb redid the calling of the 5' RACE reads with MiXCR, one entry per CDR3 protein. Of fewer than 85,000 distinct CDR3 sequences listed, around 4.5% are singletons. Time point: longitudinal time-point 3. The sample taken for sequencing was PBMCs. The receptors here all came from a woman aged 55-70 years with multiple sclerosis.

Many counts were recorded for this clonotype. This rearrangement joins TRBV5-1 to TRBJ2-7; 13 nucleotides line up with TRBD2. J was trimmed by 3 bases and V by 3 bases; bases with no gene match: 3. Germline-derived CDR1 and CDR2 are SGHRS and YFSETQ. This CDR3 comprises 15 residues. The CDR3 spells CASSWTSGGNYEQYF. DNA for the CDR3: TGCGCCAGCAGCTGGACTAGCGGGGGTAACTACGAGCAGTACTTC.

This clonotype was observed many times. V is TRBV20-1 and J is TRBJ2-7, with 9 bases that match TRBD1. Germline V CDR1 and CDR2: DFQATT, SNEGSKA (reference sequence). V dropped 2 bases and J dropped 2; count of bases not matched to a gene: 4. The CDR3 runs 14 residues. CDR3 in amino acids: CSARQGQGTYEQYF. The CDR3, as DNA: TGCAGTGCTAGACAGGGACAGGGAACCTACGAGCAGTACTTC.

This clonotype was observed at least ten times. CDR3 bases: TGTGCCAGCAGCGTAGTGGCCGACGCAAACACCATATATTTT. Its protein is CASSVVADANTIYF. V is TRBV9 and J is TRBJ1-3; D ambiguous. CDR3 size: 14 residues. In germline, CDR1 is SGDLS, CDR2 YYNGEE. V was clipped by 0 bases and J by 6 bases, with 10 bases between them. Full variable domain (outside the CDR3, taken from reference TRBV9 and TRBJ1-3): DSGVTQTPKHLITATGQRVTLRCSPRSGDLSVYWYQQSLDQGLQFLIQYYNGEERAKGNILERFSAQQFPDLHSELNLSSLELGDSALYFCASSVVADANTIYFGEGSWLTVV.

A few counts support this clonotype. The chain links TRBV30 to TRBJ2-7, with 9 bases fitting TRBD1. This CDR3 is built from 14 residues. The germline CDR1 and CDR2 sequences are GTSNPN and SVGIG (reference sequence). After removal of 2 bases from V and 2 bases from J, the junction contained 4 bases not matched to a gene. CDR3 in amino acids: CAWSRDRATYEQYF. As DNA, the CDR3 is TGTGCCTGGAGTCGGGACAGGGCCACCTACGAGCAGTACTTC.

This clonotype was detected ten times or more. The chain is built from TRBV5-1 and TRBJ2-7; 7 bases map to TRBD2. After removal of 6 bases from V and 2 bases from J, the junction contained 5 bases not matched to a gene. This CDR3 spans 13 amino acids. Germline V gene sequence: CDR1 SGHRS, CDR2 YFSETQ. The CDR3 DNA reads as TGCGCCAGCACTGGGGGGGGGACCTACGAGCAGTACTTC. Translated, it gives CASTGGGTYEQYF.

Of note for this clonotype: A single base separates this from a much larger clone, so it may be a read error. CDR3 in DNA: TGTGCCAGCAGCGTAGAGTCTAGCAATGAGCAGTTCTTC. Encoded protein: CASSVESSNEQFF. V usage is TRBV9 and J usage is TRBJ2-1; no clear D gene. The CDR3 has 13 residues. The germline V and J ends were trimmed by 0 bases and 6 bases, with 7 bases remaining between them. Germline loops: CDR1 SGDLS, CDR2 YYNGEE.

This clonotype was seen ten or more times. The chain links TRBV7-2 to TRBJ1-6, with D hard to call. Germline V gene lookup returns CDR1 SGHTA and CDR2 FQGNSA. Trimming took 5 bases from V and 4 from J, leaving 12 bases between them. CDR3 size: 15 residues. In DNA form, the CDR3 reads TGTGCCAGCAGCCTTTCGTCCCAGTATAATTCACCCCTCCACTTT. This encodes CASSLSSQYNSPLHF.

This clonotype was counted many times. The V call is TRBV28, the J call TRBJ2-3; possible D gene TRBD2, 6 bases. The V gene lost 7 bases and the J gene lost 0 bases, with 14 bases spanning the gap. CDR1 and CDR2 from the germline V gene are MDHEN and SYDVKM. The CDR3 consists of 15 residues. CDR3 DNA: TGTGCCAGCACCTCAAAGGCGGGGAGCACAGATACGCAGTATTTT. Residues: CASTSKAGSTDTQYF.

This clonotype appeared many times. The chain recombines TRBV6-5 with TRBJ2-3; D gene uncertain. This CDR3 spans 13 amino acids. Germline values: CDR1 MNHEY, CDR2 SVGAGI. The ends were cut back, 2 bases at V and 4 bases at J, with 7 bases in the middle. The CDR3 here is CASSYRGSDTQYF. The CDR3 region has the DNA TGTGCCAGCAGTTACCGTGGGTCAGATACGCAGTATTTT.

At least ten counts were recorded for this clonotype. The CDR3 reads CSVTAGGATDTQYF. In nucleotides, the CDR3 is TGCAGCGTTACTGCGGGGGGCGCCACAGATACGCAGTATTTT. The rearrangement uses TRBV29-1 and TRBJ2-3; TRBD2 matches 8 bases. Trimming cost V 5 bases and J 2 bases; bases outside gene matches: 6. This CDR3 is 14 amino acids long. Germline CDR1 is SQVTM and CDR2 is ANQGSEA.

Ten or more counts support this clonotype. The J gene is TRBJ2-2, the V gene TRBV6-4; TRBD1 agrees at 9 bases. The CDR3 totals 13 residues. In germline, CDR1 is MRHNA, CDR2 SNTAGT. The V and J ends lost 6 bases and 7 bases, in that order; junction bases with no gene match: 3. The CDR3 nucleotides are TGTGCCAGCAGCCGGGACAGGGACGGGGAGCTGTTTTTT. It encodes CASSRDRDGELFF.

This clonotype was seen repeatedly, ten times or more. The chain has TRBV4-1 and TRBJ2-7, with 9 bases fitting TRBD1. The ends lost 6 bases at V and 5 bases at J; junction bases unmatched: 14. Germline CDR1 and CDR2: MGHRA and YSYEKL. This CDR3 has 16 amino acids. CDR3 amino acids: CASSLMSGQGYDEQYF. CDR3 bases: TGCGCCAGCAGTTTAATGTCGGGACAGGGTTACGACGAGCAGTACTTC.

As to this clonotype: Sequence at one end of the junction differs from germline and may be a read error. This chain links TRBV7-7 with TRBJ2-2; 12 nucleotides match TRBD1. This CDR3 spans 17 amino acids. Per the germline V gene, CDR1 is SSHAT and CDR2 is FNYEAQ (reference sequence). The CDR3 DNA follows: TGTGCTAGCAGCGAAGCCGGGACAGGGGGCGTCGGCGGGGAGCTGTTTTTT. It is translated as CASSEAGTGGVGGELFF.

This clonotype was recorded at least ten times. This chain's CDR3 is CASSGRSYEQYF. Here the CDR3 DNA reads TGTGCCAGCTCAGGGCGCAGCTACGAGCAGTACTTC. This chain uses TRBV18 with TRBJ2-7; no clear D. The ends were cut back, 5 bases at V and 3 bases at J, with 8 bases in the middle. CDR1 and CDR2 from the germline V gene are KGHSH and LQKENI. The CDR3 totals 12 residues.

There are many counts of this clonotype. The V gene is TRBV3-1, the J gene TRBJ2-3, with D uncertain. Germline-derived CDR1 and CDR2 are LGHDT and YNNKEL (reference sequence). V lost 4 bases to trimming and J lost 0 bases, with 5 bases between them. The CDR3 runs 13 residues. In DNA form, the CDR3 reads TGTGCCAGCAGCCCACACAGCACAGATACGCAGTATTTT. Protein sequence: CASSPHSTDTQYF.

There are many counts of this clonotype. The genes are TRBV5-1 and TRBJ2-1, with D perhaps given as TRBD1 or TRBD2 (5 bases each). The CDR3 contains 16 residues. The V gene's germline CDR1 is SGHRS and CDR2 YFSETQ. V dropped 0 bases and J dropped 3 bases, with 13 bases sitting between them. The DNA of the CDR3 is TGCGCCAGCAGCTTGGGGGGGTCAATCTACTACAATGAGCAGTTCTTC. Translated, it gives CASSLGGSIYYNEQFF. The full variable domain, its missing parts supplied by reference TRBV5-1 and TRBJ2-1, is KAGVTQTPRYLIKTRGQQVTLSCSPISGHRSVSWYQQTPGQGLQFLFEYFSETQRNKGNFPGRFSGRQFSNSRSEMNVSTLELGDSALYLCASSLGGSIYYNEQFFGPGTRLTVL.

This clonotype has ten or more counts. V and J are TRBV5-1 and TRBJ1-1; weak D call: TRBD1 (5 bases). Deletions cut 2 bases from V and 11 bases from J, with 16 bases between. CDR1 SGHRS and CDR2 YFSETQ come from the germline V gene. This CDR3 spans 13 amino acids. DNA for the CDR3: TGCGCCAGCAGCTTAGCGGGGCGTTCGGTTGCTTTCTTT. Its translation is CASSLAGRSVAFF.

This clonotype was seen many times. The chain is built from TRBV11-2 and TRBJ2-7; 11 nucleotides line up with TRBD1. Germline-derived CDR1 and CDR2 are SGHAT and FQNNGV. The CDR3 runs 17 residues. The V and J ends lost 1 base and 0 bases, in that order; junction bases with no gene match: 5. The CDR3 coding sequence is TGTGCCAGCAGCTTAGGGACAGGGGGCCCGACCTCCTACGAGCAGTACTTC. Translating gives CASSLGTGGPTSYEQYF.

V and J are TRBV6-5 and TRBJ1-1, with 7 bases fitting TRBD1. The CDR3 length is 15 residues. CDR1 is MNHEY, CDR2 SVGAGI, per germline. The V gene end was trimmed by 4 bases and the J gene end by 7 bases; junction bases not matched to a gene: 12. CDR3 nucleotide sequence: TGTGCCAGCAGTTCACCGGGACAGCAGCTTCATGAAGCTTTCTTT. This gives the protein CASSSPGQQLHEAFF.

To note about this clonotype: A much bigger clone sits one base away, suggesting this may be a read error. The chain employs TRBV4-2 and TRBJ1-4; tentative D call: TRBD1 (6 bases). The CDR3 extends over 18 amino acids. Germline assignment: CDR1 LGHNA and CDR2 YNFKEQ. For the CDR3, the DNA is TGTGTCAGCAGCCAAGAGGGGGTTTTAGGGGACGCTAATGAAAAACTGTTTTTT. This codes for CVSSQEGVLGDANEKLFF.

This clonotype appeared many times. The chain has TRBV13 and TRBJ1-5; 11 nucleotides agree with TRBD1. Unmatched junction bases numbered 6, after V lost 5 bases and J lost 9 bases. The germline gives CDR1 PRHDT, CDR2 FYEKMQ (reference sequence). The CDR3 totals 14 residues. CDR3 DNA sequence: TGTGCCAGCAGCCCTGGACAGGGGGCAGGGCCCCAGCATTTT. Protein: CASSPGQGAGPQHF.

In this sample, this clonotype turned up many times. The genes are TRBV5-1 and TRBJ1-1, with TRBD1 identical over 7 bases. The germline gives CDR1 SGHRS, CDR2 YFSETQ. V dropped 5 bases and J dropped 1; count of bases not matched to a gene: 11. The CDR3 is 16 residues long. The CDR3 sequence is CASSPRAGGGNTEAFF. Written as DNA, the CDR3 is TGCGCCAGCAGTCCCCGGGCAGGGGGAGGGAACACTGAAGCTTTCTTT.

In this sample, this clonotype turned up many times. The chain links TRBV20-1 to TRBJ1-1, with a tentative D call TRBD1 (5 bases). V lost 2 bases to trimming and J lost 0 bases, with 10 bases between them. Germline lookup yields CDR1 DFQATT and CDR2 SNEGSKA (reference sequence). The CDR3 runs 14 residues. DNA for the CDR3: TGCAGTGCTAGAAGGCAGGGCATGAACACTGAAGCTTTCTTT. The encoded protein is CSARRQGMNTEAFF.